Each of the 32 T cell receptor beta chains below was sequenced from the same sample in a study of cytomegalovirus exposure and HLA in healthy donors. 13 Jbeta primers and 60 Vbeta primers were used for the PCR. The assay was immunoSEQ multiplex PCR, and TCRdb's table has in-frame clones only and misses some. The sample lists some 120,000 clones, 75% to 85% occurring once. The sequenced sample was PBMCs. All receptors derive from a male donor in good health and CMV-seronegative.

CDR3 sequence reads: CASSRGPRTEAFF. In DNA, the CDR3 is TGTGCCAGCAGCCGGGGTCCGCGAACTGAAGCTTTCTTT. The V and J genes are TRBV7-6 and TRBJ1-1, with unresolved D. Trimming cost V 5 bases and J 5 bases, with 12 bases left between them. This CDR3 contains 13 residues. Germline CDR1 reads SGHVS; CDR2 reads FNYEAQ.

This clone was seen once. The rearrangement links TRBV25-1 to TRBJ1-4, with TRBD1 matching over 10 bases. J gave up 7 bases and V 8 bases, and 4 bases lay outside the gene matches. This CDR3 region has 13 residues. Germline values: CDR1 MGHDK, CDR2 SYGVNS. The CDR3: CASLDRGSEKLFF. DNA for the CDR3: TGTGCCAGCTTGGACAGGGGGAGTGAAAAACTGTTTTTT.

About this clone itself: The junction departs from germline at one end; a sequencing error may be responsible. The chain links TRBV6-1 to TRBJ2-4; D is ambiguous. Per germline, CDR1 MNHNS and CDR2 SASEGT. The CDR3 spans 13 residues. The CDR3 bases are TGTGCCAGCAGTGAAACTGAAGAGAACAGTCAGTACTTC. Translated: CASSETEENSQYF.

CDR3 DNA: TGTGCCAACGCCCCGACGCCTAGAGGGACTGAAGCTTTCTTT. Its translation is CANAPTPRGTEAFF. V gene TRBV6-6 combines with J gene TRBJ1-1; D gene ambiguous. The CDR3 covers 14 residues. CDR1 is MNHNY, CDR2 SVGAGI, per germline (reference sequence). Trimming took off 10 bases at V and 5 bases at J, with 20 bases between the two ends.

This rearrangement joins TRBV10-2 to TRBJ1-4; 7 nucleotides agree with TRBD1. Germline V CDR1 and CDR2: WSHSY, SAAADI. The CDR3 covers 17 residues. V shed 7 bases, J shed 3 bases, and the junction held 14 bases outside the gene matches. The CDR3 region is CASMVRDRRAANEKLFF. CDR3 DNA: TGCGCCAGCATGGTTAGGGACAGAAGAGCCGCTAATGAAAAACTGTTTTTT.

The chain's CDR3 is CASSLGTMPDTQYF. CDR3 DNA sequence: TGTGCCAGCAGCTTAGGGACAATGCCAGATACGCAGTATTTT. The J gene is TRBJ2-3, the V gene TRBV7-9, with TRBD1 as a possible D gene (5 bases). V dropped 1 base and J dropped 4 bases, with 9 bases sitting between them. The CDR3 covers 14 residues. Germline V lookup: CDR1 SEHNR, CDR2 FQNEAQ (reference sequence).

The rearrangement joins TRBV7-8 to TRBJ1-2; D uncertain. Looked up from germline, CDR1 is SGHVS and CDR2 is FQNEAQ. The CDR3 has 15 residues. The ends were cut back, 5 bases at V and 0 bases at J, with 13 bases in the middle. Here the CDR3 DNA reads TGTGCCAGCAGCATCGATGCGGGGACTAACTATGGCTACACCTTC. Encoded protein: CASSIDAGTNYGYTF. Full variable domain (outside the CDR3, taken from reference TRBV7-8 and TRBJ1-2): GAGVSQSPRYKVAKRGQDVALRCDPISGHVSLFWYQQALGQGPEFLTYFQNEAQLDKSGLPSDRFFAERPEGSVSTLKIQRTQQEDSAVYLCASSIDAGTNYGYTFGSGTRLTVV.

The chain joins TRBV15 to TRBJ1-2, with D uncertain. Trimming removed 2 bases from V and 1 base from J, with 11 bases in between. CDR3 size: 15 residues. The germline V gene has CDR1 LNHNV and CDR2 YYDKDF (reference sequence). CDR3 protein: CATSRPAGFNYGYTF. CDR3 in DNA: TGTGCCACCAGCAGACCTGCAGGTTTTAACTATGGCTACACCTTC. The complete variable domain, with remaining parts taken from reference TRBV15 and TRBJ1-2, reads DAMVIQNPRYQVTQFGKPVTLSCSQTLNHNVMYWYQQKSSQAPKLLFHYYDKDFNNEADTPDNFQSRRPNTSFCFLDIRSPGLGDTAMYLCATSRPAGFNYGYTFGSGTRLTVV.

V is TRBV6-5 and J is TRBJ2-2, with TRBD1 matching over 9 bases. Germline V gives CDR1 MNHEY, CDR2 SVGAGI. The trim removed 4 bases at V and 5 bases at J, leaving 8 bases unmatched. The CDR3 contains 16 residues. The CDR3 bases are TGTGCCAGCAGTTCTAGCCCGGGACAGGGTACCGGGGAGCTGTTTTTT. Translated, it gives CASSSSPGQGTGELFF.

This clone came up a few times. Germline and junction disagree at one end, which may indicate a read error. The chain links TRBV10-2 to TRBJ2-3; a weak D match, TRBD2 (5 bases). Germline V gives CDR1 WSHSY, CDR2 SAAADI. The CDR3 contains 14 residues. CDR3 protein: CASSGSEEAGPLNF. CDR3 sequence (DNA): TGCGCCAGCAGTGGGTCTGAGGAGGCAGGCCCGTTAAATTTT.

The rearrangement links TRBV5-1 to TRBJ1-1; 7 positions match TRBD1. Per the germline V gene, CDR1 is SGHRS and CDR2 is YFSETQ. There are 13 residues in the CDR3. V lost 4 bases to trimming and J lost 3 bases; unmatched junction nucleotides: 3. CDR3 sequence (DNA): TGCGCCAGCAGCCCCGGGACAGACACTGAAGCTTTCTTT. Translation gives CASSPGTDTEAFF.

The chain uses TRBV2 and TRBJ1-2; 11 nucleotides align to TRBD1. The V segment lost 6 bases and the J segment 3 bases; nucleotides outside the gene matches: 9. The germline gives CDR1 SNHLY, CDR2 FYNNEI. The CDR3 runs 16 residues. The CDR3: CASSVYRDRGDYGYTF. The DNA of the CDR3 is TGTGCCAGCAGCGTATACCGGGACAGGGGGGACTATGGCTACACCTTC.

Of note for this clone: At one end, the junction sequence differs from germline, possibly due to a read error. The gene calls are TRBV11-2 and TRBJ1-1; D remains ambiguous. Germline CDR1 SGHAT, CDR2 FQNNGV. The CDR3 totals 12 residues. The CDR3 protein is CAGSPTLAEAFF. In DNA, the CDR3 is TGTGCCGGCAGCCCCACTTTGGCTGAAGCTTTCTTT.

The rearrangement links TRBV30 to TRBJ2-7; 12 bases are shared with TRBD2. V shed 5 bases and J 1 base; nucleotides not matched to a gene: 9. The CDR3 is 16 residues long. Germline V gene sequence: CDR1 GTSNPN, CDR2 SVGIG (reference sequence). The CDR3 DNA reads TGTGCCTGGGATCAGACTAGCGGGGGCCGGTCCTACGAGCAGTACTTC. Encoded protein: CAWDQTSGGRSYEQYF.

The rearrangement uses TRBV9 and TRBJ2-4; D call uncertain. V lost 0 bases and J lost 0, with 10 bases in between. Germline CDR1 SGDLS, CDR2 YYNGEE. The CDR3 length is 16 residues. For the CDR3, the DNA is TGTGCCAGCAGCGTAGGCCCGGGTGTAGCCAAAAACATTCAGTACTTC. As protein: CASSVGPGVAKNIQYF.

In this sample, this clone turned up once. The chain combines TRBV6-6 with TRBJ2-3; 7 positions match TRBD1. The CDR3 has 16 residues. The V gene end was trimmed by 5 bases and the J gene end by 0 bases; junction bases not matched to a gene: 8. The germline CDR1 and CDR2 sequences are MNHNY and SVGAGI (reference sequence). DNA of the CDR3: TGTGCCAGCAGTCCCCCGGGACAGTTCAGCACAGATACGCAGTATTTT. Protein product: CASSPPGQFSTDTQYF.

The rearrangement uses TRBV4-3 and TRBJ1-2; tentatively, D is TRBD1 (5 bases). Germline V gene sequence: CDR1 LGHNA, CDR2 YSLEER. V was cut by 0 bases and J by 7 bases, with 18 bases left in between. The CDR3 is made up of 16 amino acids. The CDR3 DNA reads as TGCGCCAGCAGCCAAGACCTCGGGGGGGTACCCTTTGGCTACACCTTC. Amino acid sequence: CASSQDLGGVPFGYTF.

The chain combines TRBV15 with TRBJ1-2, with a weak D call TRBD1 (5 bases). Trimming removed 3 bases at V and 2 bases at J, with 10 bases between. The germline gives CDR1 LNHNV, CDR2 YYDKDF (reference sequence). The CDR3 length is 14 residues. In nucleotides, the CDR3 is TGTGCCACCAGCAGTGTGACAGACAACTATGGCTACACCTTC. Amino acid sequence: CATSSVTDNYGYTF.

The chain employs TRBV7-9 and TRBJ2-2, with 7 bases fitting TRBD2. The CDR3 runs to 13 residues. After removal of 8 bases from V and 1 base from J, the junction contained 1 base not matched to a gene. CDR1 SEHNR and CDR2 FQNEAQ come from the germline V gene (reference sequence). This CDR3 is CASGGGNTGELFF. CDR3 bases: TGTGCCAGCGGGGGGGGGAACACCGGGGAGCTGTTTTTT.

J is TRBJ2-7 and V is TRBV19; tentative D call: TRBD2 (5 bases). The CDR3 consists of 16 residues. The V gene's germline CDR1 is LNHDA and CDR2 SQIVND (reference sequence). V was shortened by 3 bases and J by 0 bases, with 15 bases between the two germline ends. The CDR3 sequence is CASSISWAGASYEQYF. CDR3 nucleotide sequence: TGTGCCAGTAGTATTAGCTGGGCGGGCGCCTCCTACGAGCAGTACTTC.

Turning to this clone: This sample also contains other DNA sequences that code for the same CDR3. The V gene is TRBV18, the J gene TRBJ1-1; 7 nucleotides agree with TRBD1. Germline CDR1 reads KGHSH; CDR2 reads LQKENI. V shed 6 bases and J 0 bases; nucleotides not matched to a gene: 1. The CDR3 extends over 13 amino acids. CDR3 sequence (DNA): TGTGCCAGCTCGGGACAGCTGAACACTGAAGCTTTCTTT. Translating gives CASSGQLNTEAFF.

The gene calls are TRBV6-1 and TRBJ1-1; tentatively, D is TRBD1 (6 bases). The CDR3 length is 16 residues. CDR1 and CDR2 (germline): MNHNS, SASEGT. Trimming took off 1 base at V and 1 base at J, with 13 bases between the two ends. Here the CDR3 reads CASSEGQGWSNTEAFF. CDR3 coding DNA: TGTGCCAGCAGTGAAGGTCAGGGGTGGTCGAACACTGAAGCTTTCTTT.

The gene calls are TRBV7-2 and TRBJ2-3; possible D gene TRBD1, 6 bases. The ends were cut back, 1 base at V and 6 bases at J, with 14 bases in the middle. CDR3 size: 15 residues. Germline V gene lookup returns CDR1 SGHTA and CDR2 FQGNSA. This CDR3 is CASSLGTGTSDTQYF. The CDR3 nucleotides are TGTGCCAGCAGCTTAGGGACCGGGACATCCGATACGCAGTATTTT.

The genes are TRBV7-8 and TRBJ2-5, with D unresolved. Germline loops: CDR1 SGHVS, CDR2 FQNEAQ. The CDR3 spans 14 residues. V shed 5 bases and J shed 1 base, with 11 bases lying between them. The CDR3 sequence is CASSHRRGQETQYF. The CDR3 DNA reads TGTGCCAGCAGCCACCGGCGAGGCCAAGAGACCCAGTACTTC.

The V gene is TRBV25-1, the J gene TRBJ1-2; no clear D. The CDR3 runs 15 residues. Germline values: CDR1 MGHDK, CDR2 SYGVNS. Trimming removed 3 bases from V and 2 bases from J, with 13 bases in between. DNA of the CDR3: TGTGCCAGCAGTGAGTATGGCGGAATAAACTATGGCTACACCTTC. Protein sequence: CASSEYGGINYGYTF.

The chain recombines TRBV6-6 with TRBJ2-7, with 10 nucleotides matching TRBD1. Germline V CDR1 and CDR2: MNHNY, SVGAGI (reference sequence). Germline trimming cut 2 bases from V and 5 bases from J; bases unmatched to any gene: 9. The CDR3 is made up of 16 amino acids. CDR3 protein: CASSYGQGEGIDEQYF. CDR3 DNA sequence: TGTGCCAGCAGTTACGGACAGGGGGAAGGGATCGACGAGCAGTACTTC.

J is TRBJ2-2 and V is TRBV27; 7 bases agree with TRBD1. The CDR3 totals 14 residues. CDR1 and CDR2 from the germline V gene are MNHEY and SMNVEV (reference sequence). Trimming cost V 4 bases and J 4 bases; bases outside gene matches: 3. Here the CDR3 DNA reads TGTGCCAGCAGTTCGACAGGGATCACCGGGGAGCTGTTTTTT. Translating gives CASSSTGITGELFF.

This clone was observed a single time. The chain has TRBV9 and TRBJ2-4, with 7 bases aligning to TRBD1. Unmatched junction bases numbered 11, after V lost 3 bases and J lost 5 bases. Looked up from germline, CDR1 is SGDLS and CDR2 is YYNGEE. The CDR3 loop spans 16 amino acids. The CDR3 here is CASSGSRETGQNIQYF. In DNA form, the CDR3 reads TGTGCCAGCAGCGGCTCGCGTGAGACAGGGCAAAACATTCAGTACTTC.

This clone was seen only a few times. V and J are TRBV5-1 and TRBJ1-2; 7 bases map to TRBD1. CDR1 is SGHRS and CDR2 is YFSETQ in the germline V gene. The V gene end was trimmed by 4 bases and the J gene end by 2 bases; junction bases not matched to a gene: 2. This CDR3 has 13 residues. Written as DNA, the CDR3 is TGCGCCAGCAGCACGGGACAGAACTATGGCTACACCTTC. Encoded protein: CASSTGQNYGYTF.

The chain has TRBV7-9 and TRBJ2-7, with 13 positions matching TRBD2. V lost 1 base, J lost 7 bases, and 10 bases stayed unmatched. The V gene's germline CDR1 is SEHNR and CDR2 FQNEAQ (reference sequence). This CDR3 is built from 17 residues. CDR3 residues: CASSLVPAGLAGDEQYF. The CDR3 bases are TGTGCCAGCAGCTTAGTCCCGGCAGGACTAGCGGGAGATGAGCAGTACTTC.

The chain joins TRBV10-3 to TRBJ2-7; unclear D gene. The CDR3 covers 11 residues. Germline loops: CDR1 ENHRY, CDR2 SYGVKD. V was clipped by 3 bases and J by 4 bases, with 4 bases between them. The CDR3 DNA reads TGTGCCATCAGTGACCAGTACGAGCAGTACTTC. Amino acids: CAISDQYEQYF.

This clone was seen only once. V usage is TRBV7-9 and J usage is TRBJ2-7, with a possible D match to TRBD1 (5 bases). V was trimmed by 4 bases and J by 3 bases, leaving 16 bases between them. The CDR3 has 15 residues. Looked up from germline, CDR1 is SEHNR and CDR2 is FQNEAQ (reference sequence). CDR3 sequence reads: CASSSWGGAFYEQYF. The CDR3 nucleotides read TGTGCCAGCAGCTCCTGGGGTGGGGCATTCTACGAGCAGTACTTC. Full variable domain (missing parts from reference TRBV7-9 and TRBJ2-7): DTGVSQNPRHKITKRGQNVTFRCDPISEHNRLYWYRQTLGQGPEFLTYFQNEAQLEKSRLLSDRFSAERPKGSFSTLEIQRTEQGDSAMYLCASSSWGGAFYEQYFGPGTRLTVT.